These 9 T cell receptor beta chains originate from one sample sequenced in a study of neurological immune-mediated disorders. TCRdb re-derived calls from the 5' RACE reads in MiXCR, one entry per CDR3 protein. The sample yields nearly 45,000 distinct CDR3 sequences, approximately 21% seen once. The time point is: technical triplicate 3. Sequenced sample: PBMCs. These receptor sequences come from a man aged 60 to 75 with HTLV-1-associated myelopathy (HAM/TSP).

This clonotype was detected a few times. This chain joins TRBV19 and TRBJ2-1, with a weak D call TRBD2 (5 bases). The V and J ends lost 4 bases and 6 bases respectively, with 19 bases between them. The CDR3 sequence is 16 residues long. CDR1 and CDR2 (germline): LNHDA, SQIVND (reference sequence). The CDR3, as DNA: TGTGCCAGTAGTAAGACGGGAAGTAGCGTAGGCAATGAGCAGTTCTTC. It specifies CASSKTGSSVGNEQFF.

This clonotype has ten or more counts. V usage is TRBV20-1 and J usage is TRBJ1-1; D is unresolved. Trimming cost V 0 bases and J 1 base, with 15 bases left between them. The CDR3 spans 16 residues. Per the germline V gene, CDR1 is DFQATT and CDR2 is SNEGSKA (reference sequence). Here the CDR3 DNA reads TGCAGTGCTAGAGACCGCTCCAGAAATACGAACACTGAAGCTTTCTTT. Protein: CSARDRSRNTNTEAFF.

The table lists this clonotype with a count of one. This chain links TRBV28 with TRBJ2-7, with a weak D call TRBD2 (6 bases). The CDR3 extends over 15 amino acids. Germline V gene lookup returns CDR1 MDHEN and CDR2 SYDVKM. V lost 3 bases and J lost 5, with 17 bases in between. The CDR3 reads CASSLPGGAVHEQYF. CDR3 nucleotide sequence: TGTGCCAGCAGTTTGCCCGGGGGAGCCGTTCACGAGCAGTACTTC.

This clonotype appeared many times. V usage is TRBV12-3 or TRBV12-4 and J usage is TRBJ2-1; D gene ambiguous. Trimming cost V 2 bases and J 6 bases, with 8 bases left between them. CDR3 length equals 13 residues. The CDR3 nucleotides read TGTGCCAGCAGTTTATTGGTAGGCAATGAGCAGTTCTTC. Protein: CASSLLVGNEQFF.

At least ten counts were recorded for this clonotype. V usage is TRBV9 and J usage is TRBJ1-5; 7 nucleotides line up with TRBD1. Germline loops: CDR1 SGDLS, CDR2 YYNGEE. J was trimmed by 6 bases and V by 2 bases; bases with no gene match: 5. The CDR3 length is 14 residues. The DNA for the CDR3 is TGTGCCAGCAGCGTGGGACAGACATTTCAGCCCCAGCATTTT. Protein product: CASSVGQTFQPQHF. The full variable domain, its missing parts supplied by reference TRBV9 and TRBJ1-5, is DSGVTQTPKHLITATGQRVTLRCSPRSGDLSVYWYQQSLDQGLQFLIQYYNGEERAKGNILERFSAQQFPDLHSELNLSSLELGDSALYFCASSVGQTFQPQHFGDGTRLSIL.

This clonotype was detected many times. The chain is built from TRBV5-5 and TRBJ1-3, with 7 positions matching TRBD1. The germline gives CDR1 SGHKS, CDR2 YYEKEE (reference sequence). The CDR3 is 16 amino acids. J was trimmed by 0 bases and V by 4 bases; bases with no gene match: 7. The DNA for the CDR3 is TGTGCCAGCAGCACAACTCCAGGGGGCTCTGGAAACACCATATATTTT. It codes for CASSTTPGGSGNTIYF.

This clonotype occurred many times. The DNA for the CDR3 is TGTGCCAGCAGCTCCGGTCAAAATTCACCCCTCCACTTT. It encodes CASSSGQNSPLHF. The chain joins TRBV7-3 to TRBJ1-6; D is unresolved. Germline V CDR1 and CDR2: SGHTA, FQGTGA. CDR3 length equals 13 residues. With 4 bases removed from V and 7 bases from J, the gap between germline ends came to 8 bases.

This clonotype was seen ten or more times. This chain links TRBV29-1 with TRBJ2-7, with D perhaps matching TRBD1 or TRBD2 (6 bases each). The V gene lost 6 bases and the J gene lost 9 bases, with 24 bases spanning the gap. From germline, CDR1 is SQVTM and CDR2 ANQGSEA. The CDR3 sequence is 14 residues long. CDR3 coding DNA: TGCAGCGTAGGGGGAGGCGGGACCCCCTCCAGGCAGTACTTC. This gives the protein CSVGGGGTPSRQYF.

This clonotype was seen only a few times. The DNA of the CDR3 is TGTGCCAGCAGCCCCGGCGGGGGGGGCTGGGAGACCCAGTACTTC. Its protein product is CASSPGGGGWETQYF. The chain is built from TRBV11-3 and TRBJ2-5; TRBD2 matches at 9 bases. The CDR3 spans 15 residues. J was trimmed by 5 bases and V by 5 bases; bases with no gene match: 9. CDR1 and CDR2 (germline): SGHNT, YENEEA. The complete variable domain, with remaining parts taken from reference TRBV11-3 and TRBJ2-5, reads EAGVVQSPRYKIIEKKQPVAFWCNPISGHNTLYWYLQNLGQGPELLIRYENEEAVDDSQLPKDRFSAERLKGVDSTLKIQPAELGDSAVYLCASSPGGGGWETQYFGPGTRLLVL.